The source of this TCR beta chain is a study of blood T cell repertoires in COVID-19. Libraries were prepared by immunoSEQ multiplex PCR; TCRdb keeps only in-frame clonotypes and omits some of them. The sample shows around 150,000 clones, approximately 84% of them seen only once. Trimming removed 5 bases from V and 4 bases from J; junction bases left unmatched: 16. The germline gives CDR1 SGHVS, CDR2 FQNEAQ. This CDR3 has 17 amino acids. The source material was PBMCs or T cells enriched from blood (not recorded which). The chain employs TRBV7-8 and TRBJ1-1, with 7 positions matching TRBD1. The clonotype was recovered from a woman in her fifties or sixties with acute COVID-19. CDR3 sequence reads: CASSARLTGKAVTEAFF. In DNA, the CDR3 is TGTGCCAGCAGCGCCCGACTGACAGGGAAGGCGGTCACTGAAGCTTTCTTT.